The rows below give T cell receptor beta chains drawn from one sample of a study of T cells in Graves' hyperthyroidism and ophthalmopathy. Using its own MiXCR run on the multiplex PCR reads, TCRdb lists one record per CDR3 protein. The data hold 340,000 or so distinct CDR3 sequences, with around 20% observed a single time. Input material: blood. The receptors were gathered from a woman between 50 and 59 years old with Graves' hyperthyroidism. Each CDR3 is given with its conserved first and last residue. Each record gives: CDR3 length, clone size, J gene, V gene, D gene, CDR3 protein, CDR3 DNA. A D gene is named only where the DNA matches it firmly. For some rows the clone size is stated as once, few or many, or as a class when expanded; others skip it.

CDR3 length: 14; clone size: few; J gene: TRBJ2-1; V gene: TRBV6-1; D gene: NA; CDR3 protein: CASRDHTLAGEQFF; CDR3 DNA: TGTGCCAGCAGAGATCATACGTTGGCGGGTGAGCAGTTCTTC
CDR3 length: 13; clone size: many; J gene: TRBJ2-1; V gene: TRBV7-2; D gene: NA; CDR3 protein: CASSLVRGREQFF; CDR3 DNA: TGTGCCAGCAGCTTAGTGAGGGGAAGGGAGCAGTTCTTC
CDR3 length: 12; clone size: many; J gene: TRBJ2-7; V gene: TRBV29-1; D gene: NA; CDR3 protein: CSVESRGYEQYF; CDR3 DNA: TGCAGCGTTGAGAGTAGGGGTTACGAGCAGTACTTC
CDR3 length: 15; clone size: many; J gene: TRBJ2-3; V gene: TRBV28; D gene: TRBD1; CDR3 protein: CASSVGRQGSGTQYF; CDR3 DNA: TGTGCCAGCAGTGTCGGGCGACAGGGGTCCGGTACGCAGTATTTT
CDR3 length: 13; clone size: NA; J gene: TRBJ1-2; V gene: TRBV10-2; D gene: NA; CDR3 protein: CASSESIGYGYTF; CDR3 DNA: TGCGCCAGCAGTGAGTCTATCGGGTATGGCTACACCTTC
CDR3 length: 13; clone size: many; J gene: TRBJ2-1; V gene: TRBV20-1; D gene: NA; CDR3 protein: CSARDGQNNEQFF; CDR3 DNA: TGCAGTGCTAGAGATGGGCAGAATAATGAGCAGTTCTTC
CDR3 length: 15; clone size: many; J gene: TRBJ2-2; V gene: TRBV2; D gene: NA; CDR3 protein: CASTQVRTNTGELFF; CDR3 DNA: TGTGCCAGCACCCAAGTGCGAACGAACACCGGGGAGCTGTTTTTT
CDR3 length: 13; clone size: many; J gene: TRBJ1-1; V gene: TRBV20-1; D gene: NA; CDR3 protein: CSARDRRNTEAFF; CDR3 DNA: TGCAGTGCTAGAGATCGGAGGAACACTGAAGCTTTCTTT
CDR3 length: 15; clone size: many; J gene: TRBJ1-1; V gene: TRBV3-1; D gene: TRBD1; CDR3 protein: CASTGQGVVHTEAFF; CDR3 DNA: TGTGCCAGCACAGGACAGGGGGTAGTCCACACTGAAGCTTTCTTT
CDR3 length: 14; clone size: many; J gene: TRBJ2-2; V gene: TRBV12-3/TRBV12-4; D gene: NA; CDR3 protein: CASSLERETGELFF; CDR3 DNA: TGTGCCAGCAGTTTGGAACGTGAAACCGGGGAGCTGTTTTTT
CDR3 length: 15; clone size: many; J gene: TRBJ1-1; V gene: TRBV12-3/TRBV12-4; D gene: NA; CDR3 protein: CASSLAYSRNTEAFF; CDR3 DNA: TGTGCCAGCAGTTTAGCTTACAGCAGGAACACTGAAGCTTTCTTT
CDR3 length: 22; clone size: many; J gene: TRBJ2-3; V gene: TRBV12-3/TRBV12-4; D gene: TRBD2; CDR3 protein: CASSFGLGGGLAGGLPTDTQYF; CDR3 DNA: TGTGCCAGCAGTTTCGGCTTAGGAGGGGGACTAGCGGGGGGCCTACCCACAGATACGCAGTATTTT
CDR3 length: 11; clone size: many; J gene: TRBJ2-7; V gene: TRBV29-1; D gene: TRBD1; CDR3 protein: CSVQGAYEQYF; CDR3 DNA: TGCAGCGTTCAGGGGGCCTACGAGCAGTACTTC
CDR3 length: 14; clone size: few; J gene: TRBJ2-1; V gene: TRBV6-2/TRBV6-3; D gene: NA; CDR3 protein: CASSLDSLYNEQFF; CDR3 DNA: TGTGCCAGCAGCCTGGACAGCCTATACAATGAGCAGTTCTTC
CDR3 length: 15; clone size: many; J gene: TRBJ2-1; V gene: TRBV20-1; D gene: TRBD2; CDR3 protein: CSAWVGTSVHNEQFF; CDR3 DNA: TGCAGTGCTTGGGTTGGGACTAGCGTGCACAATGAGCAGTTCTTC
CDR3 length: 14; clone size: many; J gene: TRBJ2-1; V gene: TRBV30; D gene: NA; CDR3 protein: CAWSIGSRYNEQFF; CDR3 DNA: TGTGCCTGGAGTATTGGGAGTCGGTACAATGAGCAGTTCTTC
CDR3 length: 16; clone size: NA; J gene: TRBJ1-5; V gene: TRBV6-1; D gene: NA; CDR3 protein: CASSAARGGSNQPQHF; CDR3 DNA: TGTGCCAGCAGTGCCGCACGTGGAGGGAGCAATCAGCCCCAGCATTTT
CDR3 length: 15; clone size: few; J gene: TRBJ2-7; V gene: TRBV20-1; D gene: TRBD2; CDR3 protein: CSARGTGGPVYEQYF; CDR3 DNA: TGCAGTGCTAGAGGGACGGGAGGGCCAGTCTACGAGCAGTACTTC
CDR3 length: 14; clone size: many; J gene: TRBJ2-1; V gene: TRBV11-2; D gene: NA; CDR3 protein: CASSYLDSYNEQFF; CDR3 DNA: TGTGCCAGCAGCTATCTAGACTCCTACAATGAGCAGTTCTTC
CDR3 length: 18; clone size: many; J gene: TRBJ2-7; V gene: TRBV20-1; D gene: TRBD2; CDR3 protein: CSARDSGLAGGPWYEQYF; CDR3 DNA: TGCAGTGCTAGAGATTCAGGACTAGCGGGGGGGCCTTGGTACGAGCAGTACTTC
CDR3 length: 17; clone size: few; J gene: TRBJ2-6; V gene: TRBV5-6; D gene: NA; CDR3 protein: CASSFKGRTSGANVLTF; CDR3 DNA: TGTGCCAGCAGCTTCAAGGGACGGACCTCTGGGGCCAACGTCCTGACTTTC
CDR3 length: 18; clone size: many; J gene: TRBJ2-3; V gene: TRBV12-3/TRBV12-4; D gene: NA; CDR3 protein: CASSLIGGGVSNTDTQYF; CDR3 DNA: TGTGCCAGCAGTTTAATTGGAGGGGGGGTCTCCAACACAGATACGCAGTATTTT
CDR3 length: 14; clone size: NA; J gene: TRBJ2-5; V gene: TRBV6-1; D gene: NA; CDR3 protein: CASSDLGRKETQYF; CDR3 DNA: TGTGCCAGCAGTGACCTCGGGCGAAAAGAGACCCAGTACTTC
CDR3 length: 16; clone size: many; J gene: TRBJ1-1; V gene: TRBV11-3; D gene: TRBD1; CDR3 protein: CASSGQGANMNTEAFF; CDR3 DNA: TGTGCCAGCAGCGGACAGGGGGCGAATATGAACACTGAAGCTTTCTTT
CDR3 length: 12; clone size: many; J gene: TRBJ2-3; V gene: TRBV20-1; D gene: NA; CDR3 protein: CSASGGTDTQYF; CDR3 DNA: TGCAGTGCTAGCGGAGGGACAGATACGCAGTATTTT
CDR3 length: 13; clone size: once; J gene: TRBJ1-1; V gene: TRBV20-1; D gene: NA; CDR3 protein: CSARTYFEAEAFF; CDR3 DNA: TGCAGTGCTCGGACGTACTTCGAGGCTGAAGCTTTCTTT
CDR3 length: 13; clone size: NA; J gene: TRBJ1-6; V gene: TRBV5-1; D gene: NA; CDR3 protein: CASSLTVTSPLHF; CDR3 DNA: TGCGCCAGCAGCTTAACAGTTACTTCACCCCTCCACTTT
CDR3 length: 14; clone size: NA; J gene: TRBJ2-7; V gene: TRBV2; D gene: TRBD2; CDR3 protein: CASSVLLAGDEQYF; CDR3 DNA: TGTGCCAGTAGTGTTTTACTAGCGGGAGATGAGCAGTACTTC
CDR3 length: 14; clone size: few; J gene: TRBJ2-3; V gene: TRBV4-2; D gene: NA; CDR3 protein: CASSQAAGIDTQYF; CDR3 DNA: TGTGCCAGCAGCCAAGCAGCGGGTATAGATACGCAGTATTTT
CDR3 length: 15; clone size: NA; J gene: TRBJ1-3; V gene: TRBV9; D gene: NA; CDR3 protein: CASSLRATTGNTIYF; CDR3 DNA: TGTGCCAGCAGTCTCCGGGCCACTACTGGAAACACCATATATTTT
CDR3 length: 11; clone size: NA; J gene: TRBJ1-1; V gene: TRBV20-1; D gene: NA; CDR3 protein: CSARLGGAAFF; CDR3 DNA: TGCAGTGCTAGACTGGGGGGGGCAGCTTTCTTT
CDR3 length: 14; clone size: few; J gene: TRBJ1-1; V gene: TRBV5-1; D gene: NA; CDR3 protein: CASSLADGNTEAFF; CDR3 DNA: TGCGCCAGCAGCTTGGCGGACGGGAACACTGAAGCTTTCTTT
CDR3 length: 15; clone size: NA; J gene: TRBJ1-5; V gene: TRBV5-6; D gene: TRBD1; CDR3 protein: CASSLVGQVNQPQHF; CDR3 DNA: TGTGCCAGCAGCTTGGTGGGACAGGTAAATCAGCCCCAGCATTTT
CDR3 length: 13; clone size: many; J gene: TRBJ2-2; V gene: TRBV28; D gene: NA; CDR3 protein: CASSPLETGELFF; CDR3 DNA: TGTGCCAGCAGTCCACTAGAGACCGGGGAGCTGTTTTTT
CDR3 length: 18; clone size: NA; J gene: TRBJ1-2; V gene: TRBV10-2; D gene: NA; CDR3 protein: CASSVSRGAAGVVYGYTF; CDR3 DNA: TGCGCCAGCAGTGTGTCGAGGGGTGCGGCAGGGGTAGTCTATGGCTACACCTTC
CDR3 length: 13; clone size: many; J gene: TRBJ2-7; V gene: TRBV20-1; D gene: NA; CDR3 protein: CSASHRVAYEQYF; CDR3 DNA: TGCAGTGCTAGCCACAGGGTGGCCTACGAGCAGTACTTC
CDR3 length: 19; clone size: NA; J gene: TRBJ2-3; V gene: TRBV5-1; D gene: TRBD2; CDR3 protein: CASSGGLAGGQVVTDTQYF; CDR3 DNA: TGCGCCAGCAGCGGAGGACTAGCGGGAGGGCAGGTGGTTACAGATACGCAGTATTTT
CDR3 length: 15; clone size: many; J gene: TRBJ1-2; V gene: TRBV13; D gene: NA; CDR3 protein: CASSLVAGSNYGYTF; CDR3 DNA: TGTGCCAGCAGCTTAGTAGCGGGCTCTAACTATGGCTACACCTTC
CDR3 length: 13; clone size: many; J gene: TRBJ2-1; V gene: TRBV30; D gene: TRBD2; CDR3 protein: CAWGLAVGYEQFF; CDR3 DNA: TGTGCCTGGGGTCTAGCGGTGGGCTATGAGCAGTTCTTC
CDR3 length: 15; clone size: NA; J gene: TRBJ2-2; V gene: TRBV7-6; D gene: NA; CDR3 protein: CASSLSGAGTGELFF; CDR3 DNA: TGTGCCAGCAGCTTATCGGGGGCAGGCACCGGGGAGCTGTTTTTT
CDR3 length: 15; clone size: many; J gene: TRBJ2-5; V gene: TRBV6-1; D gene: NA; CDR3 protein: CASSNRKRAQETQYF; CDR3 DNA: TGTGCCAGCAGTAATCGGAAGAGGGCTCAAGAGACCCAGTACTTC
CDR3 length: 15; clone size: many; J gene: TRBJ2-1; V gene: TRBV10-3; D gene: TRBD2; CDR3 protein: CAISESILAANEQFF; CDR3 DNA: TGTGCCATCAGTGAGTCGATACTAGCGGCCAATGAGCAGTTCTTC
CDR3 length: 15; clone size: NA; J gene: TRBJ2-4; V gene: TRBV4-1; D gene: TRBD1; CDR3 protein: CASSQDQGVLNIQYF; CDR3 DNA: TGCGCCAGCAGCCAAGATCAGGGGGTTTTGAACATTCAGTACTTC
CDR3 length: 15; clone size: many; J gene: TRBJ2-1; V gene: TRBV11-3; D gene: TRBD2; CDR3 protein: CASSSLWAGGGEQFF; CDR3 DNA: TGTGCCAGCAGCTCCCTGTGGGCGGGAGGAGGAGAGCAGTTCTTC
CDR3 length: 13; clone size: many; J gene: TRBJ2-2; V gene: TRBV18; D gene: NA; CDR3 protein: CASSPKRTGELFF; CDR3 DNA: TGTGCCAGCTCACCAAAAAGGACCGGGGAGCTGTTTTTT
CDR3 length: 19; clone size: many; J gene: TRBJ1-3; V gene: TRBV18; D gene: TRBD1; CDR3 protein: CASSSFPPGQGATGNTIYF; CDR3 DNA: TGTGCCAGCTCATCATTCCCGCCGGGACAGGGGGCGACTGGAAACACCATATATTTT
CDR3 length: 17; clone size: NA; J gene: TRBJ1-6; V gene: TRBV12-3/TRBV12-4; D gene: TRBD1; CDR3 protein: CASSFAGTGGTNSPLHF; CDR3 DNA: TGTGCCAGCAGTTTTGCCGGGACAGGGGGCACCAATTCACCCCTCCACTTT
CDR3 length: 15; clone size: few; J gene: TRBJ1-2; V gene: TRBV4-1; D gene: TRBD1; CDR3 protein: CASRPMGTANYGYTF; CDR3 DNA: TGCGCCAGCAGGCCCATGGGGACAGCAAACTATGGCTACACCTTC
CDR3 length: 11; clone size: few; J gene: TRBJ1-2; V gene: TRBV28; D gene: NA; CDR3 protein: CASSFEYGYTF; CDR3 DNA: TGTGCCAGCAGTTTCGAATATGGCTACACCTTC
CDR3 length: 14; clone size: few; J gene: TRBJ2-1; V gene: TRBV12-3/TRBV12-4; D gene: NA; CDR3 protein: CASSQANSYNEQFF; CDR3 DNA: TGTGCCAGCAGTCAGGCAAACTCCTACAATGAGCAGTTCTTC
CDR3 length: 13; clone size: many; J gene: TRBJ2-5; V gene: TRBV20-1; D gene: NA; CDR3 protein: CSALRGGQETQYF; CDR3 DNA: TGCAGTGCCCTCCGAGGGGGCCAAGAGACCCAGTACTTC
CDR3 length: 14; clone size: many; J gene: TRBJ2-1; V gene: TRBV2; D gene: TRBD2; CDR3 protein: CASSVSGIYDEQFF; CDR3 DNA: TGTGCCAGCAGTGTTAGCGGGATCTATGATGAGCAGTTCTTC
CDR3 length: 14; clone size: many; J gene: TRBJ1-1; V gene: TRBV20-1; D gene: NA; CDR3 protein: CSARERGSDTEAFF; CDR3 DNA: TGCAGTGCTAGGGAGAGGGGATCAGACACTGAAGCTTTCTTT
CDR3 length: 15; clone size: few; J gene: TRBJ2-3; V gene: TRBV14; D gene: NA; CDR3 protein: CASSLIRATTDTQYF; CDR3 DNA: TGTGCCAGCAGCCTAATTCGGGCTACCACAGATACGCAGTATTTT
CDR3 length: 17; clone size: few; J gene: TRBJ2-6; V gene: TRBV20-1; D gene: NA; CDR3 protein: CSARDLRGPSGANVLTF; CDR3 DNA: TGCAGTGCTAGAGATCTCCGGGGCCCTTCTGGGGCCAACGTCCTGACTTTC
CDR3 length: 11; clone size: many; J gene: TRBJ1-2; V gene: TRBV2; D gene: NA; CDR3 protein: CASTRGYGYTF; CDR3 DNA: TGTGCCAGCACCAGGGGTTATGGCTACACCTTC
CDR3 length: 13; clone size: many; J gene: TRBJ2-3; V gene: TRBV20-1; D gene: NA; CDR3 protein: CSAQTHLTDTQYF; CDR3 DNA: TGCAGTGCTCAGACTCATTTAACGGATACGCAGTATTTT
CDR3 length: 14; clone size: many; J gene: TRBJ1-1; V gene: TRBV12-3/TRBV12-4; D gene: TRBD1; CDR3 protein: CASSLKGAGTEAFF; CDR3 DNA: TGTGCCAGCAGTTTAAAGGGGGCCGGCACTGAAGCTTTCTTT
CDR3 length: 16; clone size: NA; J gene: TRBJ2-3; V gene: TRBV20-1; D gene: TRBD2; CDR3 protein: CSANPTSGGGTDTQYF; CDR3 DNA: TGCAGTGCTAATCCGACTAGCGGGGGGGGCACAGATACGCAGTATTTT